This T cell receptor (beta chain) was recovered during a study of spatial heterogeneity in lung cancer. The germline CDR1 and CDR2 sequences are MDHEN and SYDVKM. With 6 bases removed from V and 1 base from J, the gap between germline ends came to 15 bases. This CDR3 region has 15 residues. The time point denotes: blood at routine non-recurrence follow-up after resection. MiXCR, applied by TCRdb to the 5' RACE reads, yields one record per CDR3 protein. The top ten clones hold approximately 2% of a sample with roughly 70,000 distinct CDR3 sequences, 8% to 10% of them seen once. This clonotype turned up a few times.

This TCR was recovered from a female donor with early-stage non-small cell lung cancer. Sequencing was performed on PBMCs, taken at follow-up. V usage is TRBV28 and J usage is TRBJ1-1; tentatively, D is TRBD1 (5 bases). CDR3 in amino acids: CASRTEGSENTEAFF. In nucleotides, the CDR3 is TGTGCCAGCAGGACAGAAGGGTCGGAGAACACTGAAGCTTTCTTT.